This T cell receptor beta chain is from a study of cytomegalovirus exposure and HLA in healthy donors (dated by TCRdb to 2016 to 2017). For the wider study: An earlier analysis of roughly 610 of the donors reported approximately 260 Gb of sequence data and 117 million unique TCR beta sequences obtained from some 200 million T cells. Approximately 310 gigabases of sequencing data and approximately 84 million unique TCR sequences were included in an early release covering 550 to 650 HLA-typed donors. The genetic ancestry cluster associated with self-reported Caucasian donors included about 81% of the approximately 400 genotyped donors. The study aimed to test whether cataloging public T cell receptors could reveal signatures of past pathogen exposure. The study used immunosequencing to profile the T cell repertoires of more than 650 subjects and linked those repertoires to cytomegalovirus serostatus. In addition to the first cohort of approximately 650 subjects, a separate validation cohort of about 120 different subjects was used. To predict cytomegalovirus infection status, the study brought together high-throughput TCR immunosequencing, statistical association of individual TCRs with disease status, and machine learning. A later analysis re-analyzed previously published TCR beta repertoires from approximately 670 donors and added high-resolution HLA genotyping to study TCR occurrence patterns. In the later analysis, no new phenotypic data were used to find candidate immune exposures; instead, reliance was placed on TCR beta sequences and their occurrence across donors. An earlier analysis of several hundred of the donors used high-throughput TCR beta sequencing to judge whether each TCR beta V gene segment behaved as functional or pseudogenic. Donor age, sex, ethnicity and CMV serostatus were collected together with the repertoire data. A later genetic analysis took genome-wide SNP genotypes for about 65% of the 666 donors and used that subset as a discovery cohort. All discovery cohort repertoires had been generated on a single sequencing platform. Both class I and class II loci were covered by HLA typing, at four-digit resolution. The number of donors typed differed by locus, with 629-630 for A, B, C, DRB1 and DQB1, around 500 for DQA1, 600 to 610 for DPA1, and around 460 for DPB1. A handful of DR-DQ haplotypes were handled as single units for association and clustering because linkage in the cohort was strong. Among 350 to 400 genotyped donors of the cohort, an average of about 240,000 unique TCR beta nucleotide sequences were sequenced per donor, approximately 20% of them non-productive. Study-wide conclusions, independent of this receptor: Several of the top co-occurrence clusters appeared to be linked to parvovirus B19, influenza, CMV and Epstein-Barr virus, according to a later analysis. In vitro tests confirmed that a few of the cytomegalovirus-associated TCR beta chains recognize cytomegalovirus antigens. Presence/absence analyses assumed roughly uniform sequencing depth across donors, an assumption that may not hold. A further reported finding was that TCR beta sequences accurately predicted the HLA-A and HLA-B alleles for most subjects in the first cohort. While some public TCRs were present in many individuals, most TCR sequences turned up only very rarely across donors. A later genetic analysis reported fewer N-insertions in productive TCRs among donors in an Asian-associated ancestry cluster than the roughly 640-donor mean. According to a later analysis, most CMV-associated TCR beta chains appeared to be HLA-restricted, and the HLA associations seemed to be driven largely by CMV exposure. The study listed approximately 150 TCR beta chains as associated with cytomegalovirus. According to the authors, the approach could potentially be generalized to other disease states and immunological phenotypes. In an earlier analysis of under 600 of the donors, most TCR beta V segments were observed in productive rearrangements about 90% or about 30% of the time, broadly matching IMGT annotations. In this cohort, only TCR beta chains were sequenced, and detectable features were limited by the absence of alpha or paired-chain data. When HLA alleles, especially DR and DQ, strongly co-occurred, attributing TCR associations to individual alleles was difficult. Correlated functional status among segregating V segments might be attributable to linkage disequilibrium, but an unknown experimental factor could not be ruled out. The classifier was reported to diagnose cytomegalovirus status with high specificity and sensitivity in both the original cohort and the validation cohort. Approximately 16 rarely observed V segments, including chromosome 9 orphons, were excluded from the earlier analysis of several hundred of the donors because counts were too low. In a later analysis, 15,000 to 20,000 TCR beta sequences were associated with specific HLA alleles at a false discovery rate of 0.05. An association between a missense DCLRE1C variant and V-gene and J-gene trimming of TCR beta chains was found in a later genetic analysis and replicated in an independent cohort. Immune exposure information for the cohort was limited to CMV serostatus. A later analysis found that TCR association rates varied across HLA loci, with DRB1 alleles showing the most associated TCRs and HLA-C alleles the fewest. Because HLA typing was unavailable for some donors at each locus, only the typed subset was used in association tests. A later analysis found that HLA-associated TCR beta chains were more clonally expanded and had lower generation probabilities than equally common non-associated chains. Some IMGT-functional V segments, including TRBV6-2 and TRBV6-3, could not be told apart with the 87-base-pair reads, so those segments were excluded. A cluster of highly shared sequence variants was judged likely to be a technical artifact of the sequencing pipeline.

The CDR3 starts with the cysteine, ends with the phenylalanine, and has 15 residues. Only the CDR3 part of the read is kept: 45 bases, read in frame from the first base. Trimming removed 0 bases from V and 3 bases from J, leaving 12 bases between the germline ends. The germline V gene encodes CDR1 SGHRS and CDR2 YFSETQ. A word on this clone: Its specific antigen is unknown. No clone much larger than this one lies a single base away; base qualities are absent.

The method behind the library was the immunoSEQ multiplex PCR assay. A mixture of 60 forward primers for TCR Vbeta segments and 13 reverse primers for TCR Jbeta segments was used in the multiplex PCR. The CDR3 region of rearranged TCR beta genes was amplified from genomic DNA by a multiplex PCR assay. Amplified TCR beta libraries were sequenced as 87-base-pair reads on the Illumina HiSeq System. In the paper's pipeline: Across the 670 or so repertoires, a later analysis counted 80 million or so unique TCR beta chains, roughly 11 million of which were shared by at least two donors. To remove PCR and sequencing errors, raw reads were error-corrected and collapsed into unique sequences using a nearest-neighbor algorithm that merged closely related sequences. CDR3 sequences were aligned to IMGT reference sequences to assign V, D and J gene segments. Each retained sequence needed at least a six-nucleotide match to both a V gene segment and a J gene segment. Rearrangements were called productive when the CDR3 lacked stop codons and stayed in frame with V and J; all others were non-productive. CDR3 was defined according to IMGT convention as the region running from the second conserved V-encoded cysteine to the conserved J-encoded phenylalanine. In an earlier analysis of approximately 500 of the donors, sequences lacking an unambiguous match to a single V gene segment were excluded. In an earlier analysis of some 590 of the donors, V segments were called functional above 56.7% productive rearrangements and were called segregating when the between-donor standard deviation exceeded 5%. To diagnose cytomegalovirus status from the catalog of TCR beta chain sequences, a statistical classification framework was built. A later analysis assigned V and J genes by comparing TCR nucleotide sequences with IMGT/GENE-DB human TR gene sequences. A later analysis assigned CDR3 sequences and most-parsimonious VDJ recombination scenarios with the TCRdist pipeline. A later analysis defined each TCR beta chain by its CDR3 amino acid sequence plus V-gene family, and excluded reads lacking a unique V-gene family. In a later analysis, 500 to 700 highly shared, low-generation-probability nucleotide sequences were removed to address suspected cross-contamination and a sequencing artifact. A later analysis calculated a clonal expansion index for each public chain from normalized within-repertoire ranks of inferred template counts. A later analysis computed generation probabilities with a VDJ recombination model fitted to out-of-frame rearrangements, and checked the results against IGoR. In a later analysis, hypergeometric tests were used to score TCR-TCR, TCR-HLA and TCR-CMV co-occurrence, with a repertoire-size bias correction applied to TCR pairs. In a later analysis, false discovery rates were estimated by permuting HLA or CMV assignments 20 times. A later analysis grouped co-occurring TCRs with DBSCAN, adding TCRdist sequence similarity when clustering within HLA-allele-positive subsets. Co-occurrence clustering excluded repertoires with fewer than 30,000 or more than 120,000 public chains, plus five with anomalous nucleotide sharing. TCRdb retrieved this table from immuneACCESS and kept in-frame rearrangements only. Not all clones are present; in checked studies, unresolved V genes account for under half, and no reason is known for the remainder. V and J calls and clone size are as listed in that table; D and trimming were resolved from the DNA. A total of 50,000 or so clones appear in this sample, about 69% of them only once. Under 45% of the sample rests with the top ten.

The cohort consisted of 600 to 750 healthy bone marrow donors. At the time of sampling, every cohort member was nominally healthy, though immune exposures that went unrecorded were likely present. The donor tested CMV seropositive and was one of the 289 seropositive cohort members. A peripheral blood sample was provided by each donor, and peripheral blood mononuclear cells were used for TCR beta sequencing. The Qiagen DNeasy Blood Extraction Kit was used to extract genomic DNA from the blood cell samples. The sample was PBMCs. This receptor was obtained from a man in his forties in good health and CMV-seropositive. Here the chain combines TRBV5-1 and TRBJ1-1, with the D gene uncertain. The CDR3 region: CASSLDTRGDTEAFF. The nucleotide sequence is TGCGCCAGCAGCTTGGACACTCGGGGAGACACTGAAGCTTTCTTT.